This TCR beta chain appears in the sequencing data of a study of vaccination and CD4 T cells after COVID-19. Whole-study context: Four females and six males made up the convalescents, with two Hispanic.

TCRdb fed the PCR reads into MiXCR, producing one record per CDR3 protein. Altogether about 20,000 distinct CDR3 sequences are present, less than 65% being singletons, with the ten largest covering roughly 1.1%. The CDR3 totals 13 residues. V lost 5 bases and J 3 bases, leaving 10 bases between the germline ends. The germline V gene has CDR1 SEHNR and CDR2 FQNEAQ (reference sequence). Sequences were derived from CD4+ T cells from blood, sampled after SARS-CoV-2 vaccination. The J gene is TRBJ1-1, the V gene TRBV7-9; D possibly corresponds to TRBD1 (5 bases). The clonotype comes from a human donor who had recovered from COVID-19. CDR3 in DNA: TGTGCCAGCAGCATGGACACCTACACTGAAGCTTTCTTT. Amino acid sequence: CASSMDTYTEAFF.